Listed here are 7 T cell receptor beta chains from one sample, sequenced in a study of blood T cell repertoires in COVID-19. The table came from immunoSEQ multiplex PCR; TCRdb's copy has only in-frame clones and leaves some out. The sample yields 80,000 to 100,000 clones, about nine tenths seen once. Sequencing used peripheral blood. Every receptor here comes from a man aged 60 to 75 with acute or convalescent COVID-19.

This chain uses TRBV30 with TRBJ1-2, with 7 bases that match TRBD1. There are 13 residues in the CDR3. Germline V gene sequence: CDR1 GTSNPN, CDR2 SVGIG (reference sequence). With V trimmed by 3 bases and J by 6 bases, 7 bases remained unmatched. The CDR3 nucleotides are TGTGCCTGGAGAAGGGTCGACAGGGATGGCTACACCTTC. Translated: CAWRRVDRDGYTF.

The chain joins TRBV6-6 to TRBJ1-1; D might be TRBD1 (6 bases). Trimming took 4 bases from V and 2 from J, leaving 14 bases between them. The CDR3 sequence is 15 residues long. Germline values: CDR1 MNHNY, CDR2 SVGAGI (reference sequence). CDR3 sequence (DNA): TGTGCCAGCAGTTCAACCGGGACAAAAAACACTGAAGCTTTCTTT. Its translation is CASSSTGTKNTEAFF.

The genes are TRBV18 and TRBJ1-1; 8 bases agree with TRBD1. The CDR3 is 15 residues long. J gave up 4 bases and V 0 bases, and 4 bases lay outside the gene matches. CDR1 is KGHSH, CDR2 LQKENI, per germline. The CDR3 coding sequence is TGTGCCAGCTCACCACCCGGCAGGGGGCCCACTGAAGCTTTCTTT. It translates to CASSPPGRGPTEAFF.

The chain links TRBV25-1 to TRBJ1-2; a possible D gene is TRBD1 (5 bases). Germline-derived CDR1 and CDR2 are MGHDK and SYGVNS. This CDR3 contains 13 residues. The germline V and J ends were trimmed by 3 bases and 4 bases, with 9 bases remaining between them. CDR3 in amino acids: CASSESGRYGYTF. In DNA, the CDR3 is TGTGCCAGCAGTGAGTCAGGGCGCTATGGCTACACCTTC.

This clone was counted a few times. The chain recombines TRBV3-1 (or the pseudogene TRBV3-2) with TRBJ1-1; possible D gene TRBD1, 5 bases. CDR1 and CDR2 from the germline V gene are LGHDT and YNNKEL (reference sequence). The CDR3 is made up of 14 amino acids. Trimming stripped 0 bases from V and 7 bases from J, with 12 bases between. The CDR3 coding sequence is TGTGCCAGCAGCCAAGACAGGGTAAGGGGTGAAGCTTTCTTT. Residues: CASSQDRVRGEAFF.

V is TRBV2 and J is TRBJ1-1; D is possibly TRBD1 (5 bases). This CDR3 comprises 14 residues. Looked up from germline, CDR1 is SNHLY and CDR2 is FYNNEI. Trimming left V 3 bases short and J 5 bases short, with 13 bases between. The CDR3 sequence is CASSEGQGRTEAFF. CDR3 sequence (DNA): TGTGCCAGCAGTGAGGGGCAGGGCAGGACTGAAGCTTTCTTT.

Points on this clone: At the DNA level, this CDR3 is encoded by other sequences in the same sample as well. V gene TRBV5-1 combines with J gene TRBJ1-1; tentative D call: TRBD1 (6 bases). Deletions cut 0 bases from V and 2 bases from J, with 8 bases between. Germline CDR1 reads SGHRS; CDR2 reads YFSETQ. The CDR3 totals 14 residues. CDR3 bases: TGCGCCAGCAGCTTGGTAGGGGGAAACACTGAAGCTTTCTTT. Translating it yields CASSLVGGNTEAFF.